This T cell receptor beta chain was recovered during a study of T cell responses to AZD1222 COVID-19 vaccine. TCRdb keeps only in-frame clones here, not all; method: immunoSEQ multiplex PCR. The sample lists about 120,000 clones; just over 85% were seen once. The TCR sequence derives from an adult who received the AZD1222 COVID-19 vaccine. The sequencing used peripheral blood, collected 28 days after the second AZD1222 dose.

The CDR3 region has the DNA TGTGCCAGCAGCTTGTCATCAGTATACGAGCAGTACTTC. It translates to CASSLSSVYEQYF. The J gene is TRBJ2-7, the V gene TRBV5-5; D unresolved. Germline V gene lookup returns CDR1 SGHKS and CDR2 YYEKEE (reference sequence). The CDR3 extends over 13 amino acids. V was pared by 1 base and J by 4 bases, with 9 bases between.